This T cell receptor beta chain was recovered during a study of T cell responses to AZD1222 COVID-19 vaccine (dated by TCRdb to the early 2020s). About the full investigation: TCR sequencing was performed for over 230 trial participants, of whom about 200 were given two doses of AZD1222 and approximately 26 were given two doses of MenACWY control vaccine. Trial participants were enrolled into age subgroups of 18-55, 56-69 and 70-plus years, which contained approximately 150, 28 and 58 TCR-sequenced participants, respectively.

On this clone itself: The antigen this receptor binds is unknown. No per-base quality is available; no much larger clone lies one base away.

The investigation overall reported the following: Participants were mostly white British, with more females than males. The authors suggested clonal diversity may have been underestimated. Reportedly, close to half of the unique spike-specific TCRs recognized epitopes lying outside the regions that are mutated in the B.1.351 and B.1.1.7 variants. Conclusions about previously exposed vaccinees are limited, since just five to seven AZD1222 recipients were seropositive for SARS-CoV-2 at baseline. The whole spike protein was spanned by vaccine-associated CD4 TCRs, and dominant responses were seen in regions 160-218 and 743-854. The 56-69-year group was small, and its depth increase did not reach significance, likely because of low power. Because no day 14 peak-response samples were available, repertoires were characterized only after the peak T cell response. After two AZD1222 doses, spike-specific TCR breadth and depth were significantly higher than at day 0 and than in MenACWY recipients.

The CDR3 regions of human TCRbeta chains were analyzed by immunosequencing. In the authors' own workflow: TCRs in the repertoires were compared against a reference library of SARS-CoV-2-specific TCRs that had been generated with the MIRA antigen-specificity platform. Breadth meant the fraction of unique TCRs that were SARS-CoV-2-associated, whereas depth meant the fraction of total T cells that were SARS-CoV-2-associated. Using the MIRA data, each spike-specific TCR was mapped to the spike region that the TCR reacts to and placed in a CD4 or CD8 class. Log10-transformed breadth and depth values were compared by one-way ANOVA with Sidak's multiple comparisons tests. The table comes from immuneACCESS by way of TCRdb, which keeps in-frame sequences with V and J called. Part of the clones is missing from these tables; in studies checked, under half for an unresolved V gene and the rest for unknown reasons. V and J calls and clone size come straight from that table; D and trimming were deduced from the DNA. Across this sample there are some 280,000 clones, with 85% to 95% seen only once. The ten top clones hold around 0.6% of the sample.

The CDR3 holds 15 amino acids from the cysteine to the phenylalanine. Just CDR3 DNA is preserved here, 45 bases in frame from base 1. The CDR1 and CDR2 encoded by the germline V gene are SGHVS and FNYEAQ. The junction shows trimming of 4 bases on V and 8 bases on J, plus 20 bases between the germline ends. The intended sense of this specimen's time point label: about 28 days (+/-7) after the second vaccine dose. AZD1222 recipients whose second dose came at about 4 weeks and those whose second dose came at about 12 weeks were combined into one group, since spike-specific TCR depth and breadth did not differ between the two schedules. Vaccinee samples came from UK trials COV001 and COV002, including a single-blind randomized controlled phase 2/3 trial of AZD1222 (ChAdOx1 nCoV-19) in healthy adults. For TCRbeta chain sequencing, PBMC samples were collected from trial participants at day 0 and at day 28 after the second dose.

The TCR sequence derives from an adult who received the AZD1222 COVID-19 vaccine. The sequencing here drew on peripheral blood, taken 28 days after the second AZD1222 dose. Recombination connected TRBV7-6 to TRBJ1-2; a weak D assignment points to TRBD1 (6 bases agree). The CDR3 protein: CASSSLPQGKMGYTF. The nucleotide sequence reads TGTGCCAGCAGCTCGTTACCACAGGGTAAAATGGGCTACACCTTC.